This TCR beta chain derives from a study of cytomegalovirus exposure and HLA in healthy donors. CDR3 length: 13 residues. Germline V lookup: CDR1 MNHEY, CDR2 SVGAGI. V lost 8 bases, J lost 4 bases, and 7 bases stayed unmatched. PCR primers comprised 60 Vbeta and 13 Jbeta primers. Here immunoSEQ multiplex PCR was the method, and the copy in TCRdb shows in-frame clones only, minus some. The table lists 100,000 to 150,000 clones, 72% of them singletons. Sequencing used PBMCs. The rearrangement links TRBV6-5 to TRBJ2-5, with 7 bases that match TRBD1. The clonotype originates from a man aged 25-40 years in good health and CMV-seronegative. This chain's CDR3 is CASFRGFLETQYF. The DNA of the CDR3 is TGTGCCAGCTTCAGGGGGTTTCTAGAGACCCAGTACTTC.